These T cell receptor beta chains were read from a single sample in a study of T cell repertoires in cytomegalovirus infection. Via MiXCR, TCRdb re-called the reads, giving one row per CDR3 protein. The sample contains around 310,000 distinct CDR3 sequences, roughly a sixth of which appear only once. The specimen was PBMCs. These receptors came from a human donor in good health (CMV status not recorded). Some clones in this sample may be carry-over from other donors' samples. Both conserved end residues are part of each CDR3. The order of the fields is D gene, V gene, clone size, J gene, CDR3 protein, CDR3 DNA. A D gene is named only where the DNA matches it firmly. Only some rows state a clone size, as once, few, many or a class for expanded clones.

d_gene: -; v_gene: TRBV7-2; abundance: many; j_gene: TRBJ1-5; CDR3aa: CASSSPGGAGNQPQHF; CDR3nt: TGTGCCAGCAGCTCGCCTGGGGGTGCGGGCAATCAGCCCCAGCATTTT
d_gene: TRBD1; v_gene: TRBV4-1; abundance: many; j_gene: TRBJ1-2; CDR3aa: CASSLQTPGQGGYGYTF; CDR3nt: TGCGCCAGCAGCCTACAAACCCCTGGACAGGGGGGATATGGCTACACCTTC
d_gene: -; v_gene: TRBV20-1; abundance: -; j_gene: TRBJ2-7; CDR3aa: CSARDARGYEQYF; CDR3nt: TGCAGTGCTAGAGACGCCAGGGGCTACGAGCAGTACTTC
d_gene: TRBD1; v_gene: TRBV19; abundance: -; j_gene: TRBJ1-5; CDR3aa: CASSGTVSNQPQHF; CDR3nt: TGTGCCAGTAGCGGGACAGTGAGCAATCAGCCCCAGCATTTT
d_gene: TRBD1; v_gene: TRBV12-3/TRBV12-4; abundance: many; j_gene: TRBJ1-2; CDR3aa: CASSSDRGSGYTF; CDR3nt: TGTGCCAGCAGTTCGGACAGGGGTAGTGGCTACACCTTC
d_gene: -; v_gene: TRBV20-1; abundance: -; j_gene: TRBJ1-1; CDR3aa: CSARDIVMDTEAFF; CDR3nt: TGCAGTGCTAGAGATATCGTAATGGACACTGAAGCTTTCTTT
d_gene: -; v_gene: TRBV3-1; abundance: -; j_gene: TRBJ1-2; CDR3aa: CASSQDLAGYTF; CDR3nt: TGTGCCAGCAGCCAAGATCTGGCTGGCTACACCTTC
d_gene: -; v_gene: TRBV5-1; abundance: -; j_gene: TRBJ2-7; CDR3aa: CASSLAETGHEQYF; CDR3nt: TGCGCCAGCAGCTTGGCAGAGACCGGCCACGAGCAGTACTTC
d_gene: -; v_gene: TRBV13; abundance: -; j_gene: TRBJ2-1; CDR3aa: CASSLGDGNEQFF; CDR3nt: TGTGCCAGCAGCTTAGGGGACGGGAATGAGCAGTTCTTC
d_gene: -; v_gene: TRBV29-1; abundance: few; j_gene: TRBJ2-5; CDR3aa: CSVRRTNIQETQYF; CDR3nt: TGCAGCGTTCGCCGGACTAACATCCAAGAGACCCAGTACTTC
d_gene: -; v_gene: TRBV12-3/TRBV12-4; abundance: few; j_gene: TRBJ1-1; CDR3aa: CASSLWAGEAEAFF; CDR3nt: TGTGCCAGCAGTTTATGGGCAGGGGAGGCTGAAGCTTTCTTT
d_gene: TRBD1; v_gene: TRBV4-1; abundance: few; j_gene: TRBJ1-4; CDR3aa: CASSHSARTGRNEKLFF; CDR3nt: TGCGCCAGCAGCCATTCGGCGCGGACAGGGAGGAATGAAAAACTGTTTTTT
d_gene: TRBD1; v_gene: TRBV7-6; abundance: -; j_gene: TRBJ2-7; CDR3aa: CASSLAPGQDRYEQYF; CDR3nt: TGTGCCAGCAGCTTAGCCCCGGGACAGGACCGCTACGAGCAGTACTTC
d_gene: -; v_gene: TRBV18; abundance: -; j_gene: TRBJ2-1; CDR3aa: CASSPRGVGQYNEQFF; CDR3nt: TGTGCCAGCTCACCACGCGGGGTAGGTCAGTACAATGAGCAGTTCTTC
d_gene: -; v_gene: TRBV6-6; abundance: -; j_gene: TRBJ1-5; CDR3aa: CASSYRQPPRPQHF; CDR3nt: TGTGCCAGCAGTTACAGGCAGCCACCCCGGCCCCAGCATTTT
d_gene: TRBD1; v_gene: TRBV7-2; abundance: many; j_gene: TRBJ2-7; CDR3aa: CASSPPDRDSYEQYF; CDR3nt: TGTGCCAGCAGCCCACCGGACAGGGACTCCTACGAGCAGTACTTC
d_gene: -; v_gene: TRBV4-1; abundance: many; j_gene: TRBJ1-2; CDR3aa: CASSQDRGDYGYTF; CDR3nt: TGCGCCAGCAGCCAAGACAGGGGAGACTATGGCTACACCTTC
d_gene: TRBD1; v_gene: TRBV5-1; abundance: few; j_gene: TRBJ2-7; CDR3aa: CASSLGQGSMGQYF; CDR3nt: TGCGCCAGCAGCTTAGGACAGGGGAGTATGGGGCAGTACTTC
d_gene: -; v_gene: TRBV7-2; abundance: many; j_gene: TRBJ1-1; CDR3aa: CASSLMGGARNTEAFF; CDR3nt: TGTGCCAGCAGCTTAATGGGTGGGGCTAGGAACACTGAAGCTTTCTTT
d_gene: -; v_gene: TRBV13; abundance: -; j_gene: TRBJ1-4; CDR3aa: CASSSGPGATNEKLFF; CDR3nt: TGTGCCAGCAGCTCCGGCCCGGGTGCAACTAATGAAAAACTGTTTTTT
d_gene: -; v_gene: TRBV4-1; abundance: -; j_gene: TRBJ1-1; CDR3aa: CASSHPGLNTEAFF; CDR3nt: TGCGCCAGCAGCCATCCGGGGCTAAACACTGAAGCTTTCTTT
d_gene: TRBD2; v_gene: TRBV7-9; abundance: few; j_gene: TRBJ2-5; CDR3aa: CASSFSGASGETQETQYF; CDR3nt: TGTGCCAGCAGCTTCTCGGGCGCTAGCGGGGAGACACAAGAGACCCAGTACTTC
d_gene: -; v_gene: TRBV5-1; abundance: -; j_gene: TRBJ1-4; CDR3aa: CASSGSRTNNEKLFF; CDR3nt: TGCGCCAGCAGCGGCAGCAGGACTAATAATGAAAAACTGTTTTTT
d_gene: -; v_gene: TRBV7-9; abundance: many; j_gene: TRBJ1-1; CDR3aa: CASSLGFSEAFF; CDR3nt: TGTGCCAGCAGCTTAGGTTTCTCTGAAGCTTTCTTT
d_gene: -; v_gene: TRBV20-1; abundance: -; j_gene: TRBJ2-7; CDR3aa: CSARDYRRDYEQYF; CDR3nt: TGCAGTGCTAGGGACTACAGGAGGGACTACGAGCAGTACTTC
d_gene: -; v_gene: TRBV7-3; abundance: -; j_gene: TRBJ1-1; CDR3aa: CASSLTVTTGGTTEAFF; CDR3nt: TGTGCCAGCAGCCTAACAGTAACCACTGGAGGGACCACTGAAGCTTTCTTT
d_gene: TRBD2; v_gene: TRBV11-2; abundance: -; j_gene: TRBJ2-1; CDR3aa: CASSLWGASGANEQFF; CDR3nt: TGTGCCAGCAGCTTATGGGGGGCTAGCGGGGCAAATGAGCAGTTCTTC
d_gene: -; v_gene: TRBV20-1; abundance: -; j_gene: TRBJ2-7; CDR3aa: CSAREASRTSYEQYF; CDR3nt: TGCAGTGCTAGAGAGGCCAGCCGGACCTCCTACGAGCAGTACTTC
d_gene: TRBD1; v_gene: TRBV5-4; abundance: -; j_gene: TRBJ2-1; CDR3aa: CASSAGDRVVGDEQFF; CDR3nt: TGTGCCAGCAGCGCCGGGGACAGGGTGGTTGGCGATGAGCAGTTCTTC
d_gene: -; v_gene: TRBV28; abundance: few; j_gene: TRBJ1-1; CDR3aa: CASSFRGRTEAFF; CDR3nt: TGTGCCAGCAGTTTTCGGGGGCGCACTGAAGCTTTCTTT
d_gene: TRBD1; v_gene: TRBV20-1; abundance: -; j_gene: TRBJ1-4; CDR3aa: CSARDPGQGNEKLLF; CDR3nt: TGCAGTGCTAGAGATCCGGGACAGGGGAATGAAAAACTGCTCTTT
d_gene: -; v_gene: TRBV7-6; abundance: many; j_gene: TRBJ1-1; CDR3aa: CASSLRPGGGNTEAFF; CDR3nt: TGTGCCAGCAGCTTAAGGCCGGGAGGGGGGAACACTGAAGCTTTCTTT
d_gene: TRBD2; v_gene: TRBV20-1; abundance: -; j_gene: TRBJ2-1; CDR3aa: CSAQMASGGAYNEQFF; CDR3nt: TGCAGTGCTCAAATGGCTAGCGGGGGAGCCTACAATGAGCAGTTCTTC
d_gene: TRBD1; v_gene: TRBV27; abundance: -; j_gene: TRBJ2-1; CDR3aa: CASSPVTGESYNEQFF; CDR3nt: TGTGCCAGCAGTCCCGTGACAGGGGAGTCCTACAATGAGCAGTTCTTC
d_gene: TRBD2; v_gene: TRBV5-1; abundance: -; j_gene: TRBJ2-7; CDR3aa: CASSVGLAGVSYEQYF; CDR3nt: TGCGCCAGCAGCGTGGGACTAGCGGGGGTCTCCTACGAGCAGTACTTC
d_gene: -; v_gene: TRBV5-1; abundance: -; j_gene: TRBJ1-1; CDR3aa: CASSPGVTLNTEAFF; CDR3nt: TGCGCCAGCAGCCCGGGTGTCACCCTGAACACTGAAGCTTTCTTT
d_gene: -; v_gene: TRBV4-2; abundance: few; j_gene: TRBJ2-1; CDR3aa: CASSLRALVGNEQFF; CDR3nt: TGTGCCAGCAGCCTGCGGGCCCTCGTTGGGAATGAGCAGTTCTTC
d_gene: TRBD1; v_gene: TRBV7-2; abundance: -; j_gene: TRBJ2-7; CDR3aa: CASRVGGQGIKWF; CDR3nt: TGTGCCAGCAGAGTAGGGGGACAGGGGATTAAATGGTTC
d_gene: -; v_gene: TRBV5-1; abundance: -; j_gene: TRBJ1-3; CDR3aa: CASSLGVVMASGNTIYF; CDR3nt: TGCGCCAGCAGCTTAGGGGTCGTGATGGCCTCTGGAAACACCATATATTTT
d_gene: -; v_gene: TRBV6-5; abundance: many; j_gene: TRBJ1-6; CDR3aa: CASKKRAPDKSRANNSPLHF; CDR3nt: TGTGCCAGCAAAAAGAGGGCCCCGGACAAAAGTCGGGCCAATAATTCACCCCTCCACTTT
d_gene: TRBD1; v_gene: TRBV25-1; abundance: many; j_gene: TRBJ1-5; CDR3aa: CASSGRLQGSNQPQHF; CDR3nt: TGTGCCAGCAGTGGACGATTACAGGGGAGCAATCAGCCCCAGCATTTT
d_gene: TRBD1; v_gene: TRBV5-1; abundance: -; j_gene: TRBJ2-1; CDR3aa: CASSLAVGQMGEQFF; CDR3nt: TGCGCCAGCAGCTTGGCCGTGGGACAGATGGGTGAGCAGTTCTTC
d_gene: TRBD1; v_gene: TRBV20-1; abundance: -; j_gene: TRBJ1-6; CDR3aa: CSARAMSTGSYNSPLHF; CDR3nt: TGCAGTGCTAGAGCCATGTCGACAGGGAGTTATAATTCACCCCTCCACTTT
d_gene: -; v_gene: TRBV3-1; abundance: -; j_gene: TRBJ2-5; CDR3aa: CASSQDSSPRETQYF; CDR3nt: TGTGCCAGCAGCCAAGATAGTTCCCCCCGAGAGACCCAGTACTTC
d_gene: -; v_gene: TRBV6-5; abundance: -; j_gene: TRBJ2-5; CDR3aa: CASSYQGRAGETQYF; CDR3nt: TGTGCCAGCAGTTACCAGGGCAGGGCGGGGGAGACCCAGTACTTC
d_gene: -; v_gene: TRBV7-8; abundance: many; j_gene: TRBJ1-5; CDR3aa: CASLRRPRNQDSNQPQHF; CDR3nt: TGTGCCAGCCTCCGAAGGCCTAGGAATCAGGATAGCAATCAGCCCCAGCATTTT
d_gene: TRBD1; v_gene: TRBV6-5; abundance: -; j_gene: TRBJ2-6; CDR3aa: CASSYGQGDSGANVLTF; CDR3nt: TGTGCCAGCAGTTACGGACAGGGTGACTCTGGGGCCAACGTCCTGACTTTC
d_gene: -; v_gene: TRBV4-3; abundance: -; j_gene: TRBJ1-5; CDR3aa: CASSQDLSGNQPQHF; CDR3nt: TGCGCCAGCAGCCAAGATCTTTCCGGGAATCAGCCCCAGCATTTT
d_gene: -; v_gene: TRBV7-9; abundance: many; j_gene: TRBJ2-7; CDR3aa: CASSSGDEQYF; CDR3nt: TGTGCCAGCAGCTCAGGCGACGAGCAGTACTTC
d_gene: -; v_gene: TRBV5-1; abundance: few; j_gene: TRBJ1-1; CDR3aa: CATTNGERTEAFF; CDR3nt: TGCGCCACCACTAACGGGGAGAGGACTGAAGCTTTCTTT
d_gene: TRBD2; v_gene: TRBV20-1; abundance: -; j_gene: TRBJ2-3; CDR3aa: CTADGGGTDTQYF; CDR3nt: TGCACCGCAGACGGGGGGGGCACAGATACGCAGTATTTT
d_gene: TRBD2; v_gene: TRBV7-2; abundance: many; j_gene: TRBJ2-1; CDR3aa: CASSFRGGTYNEQFF; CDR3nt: TGTGCCAGCAGCTTCCGGGGGGGCACCTACAATGAGCAGTTCTTC
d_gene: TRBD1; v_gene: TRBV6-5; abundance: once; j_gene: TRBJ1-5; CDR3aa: CASSTRQGASQPQHF; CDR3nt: TGTGCCAGCAGCACTAGACAGGGGGCAAGTCAGCCCCAGCATTTT
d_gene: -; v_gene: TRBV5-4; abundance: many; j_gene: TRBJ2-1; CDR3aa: CASSLAAGAGNEQFF; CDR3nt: TGTGCCAGCAGCTTGGCCGCGGGGGCGGGCAATGAGCAGTTCTTC
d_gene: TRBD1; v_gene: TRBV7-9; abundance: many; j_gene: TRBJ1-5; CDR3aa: CASSGTAGQPQHF; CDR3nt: TGTGCCAGCAGCGGGACAGCAGGTCAGCCCCAGCATTTT
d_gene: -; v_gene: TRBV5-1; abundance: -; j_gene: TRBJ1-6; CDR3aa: CARVGAPLHF; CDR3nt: TGCGCCCGCGTGGGAGCACCCCTCCACTTT
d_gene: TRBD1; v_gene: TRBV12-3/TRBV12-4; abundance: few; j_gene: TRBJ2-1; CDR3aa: CASSAGTGYTYNEQFF; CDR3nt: TGTGCCAGCAGCGCCGGGACAGGGTACACCTACAATGAGCAGTTCTTC
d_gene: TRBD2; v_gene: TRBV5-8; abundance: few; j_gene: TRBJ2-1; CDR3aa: CASSLLGGGSYNEQFF; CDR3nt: TGTGCCAGCAGCCTCTTGGGCGGGGGGTCCTACAATGAGCAGTTCTTC
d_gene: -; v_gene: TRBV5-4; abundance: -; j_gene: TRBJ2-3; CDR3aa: CASTRGGMRRSTDTQYF; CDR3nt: TGTGCCAGCACCCGAGGGGGGATGCGCCGGAGCACAGATACGCAGTATTTT